Given below is one T cell receptor beta chain in context. In its sample, this clonotype was seen a few times. Its antigen remains undetermined. Base-call qualities are not available, and no considerably larger clone is one nucleotide away. The TCR beta CDR3 regions were amplified from the RNA transcripts. The TCR CDR3 was subjected to a first round of RT-PCR using the HTBI primer set and the Qiagen OneStep RT-PCR kit. Libraries were constructed in a second round of multiplex PCR, after which size selection and purification were performed. Libraries were sequenced paired-end with 100 bp reads on an Illumina HiSeq2000. From the authors' description of their analysis: SOAPnuke was used to process the raw data, throwing out any read that contained adapters or uncalled bases, had a mean Phred below 15, or lacked an exact constant-primer or identifier match. COPE v1.2.5 was used to merge the high-quality paired reads, and each unique nucleotide sequence was defined as a clonotype. MiTCR v1.1 was used to align the clonotypes against IMGT TRBV, TRBD and TRBJ reference segments. Analysis was restricted to V-J combinations with a frequency above 0.0001, which covered about 99% of repertoires. A TCS score was defined as the ratio between F50 (clonal expansion) and ExV (chaos), using BLOSUM62-based TCRdist between CDR3 peptides within each V-J. Welch's t-statistics and random forest reduced roughly 530 V-J features to 13, which were used in a naive Bayes classifier (R e1071). TCRdb applied fastp at Q25 and MiXCR to the public reads, then kept only in-frame beta chains. Identical CDR3 proteins give one entry, which carries the most common genes and DNA. In this record, the V and J calls reflect TCRdb's handling and not the investigators' own analysis. A total of hundreds of thousands of distinct CDR3 sequences appear in this sample, roughly 16% of them only once. Jointly, the top ten make up approximately 3.8% of the sample.

This specimen belongs to a study of T cells in Graves' hyperthyroidism and ophthalmopathy (dated by TCRdb to about 2019). Turning to the overall study: Peripheral blood samples were taken at the time of initial diagnosis, prior to any treatment. The approximately 98 discovery patients were randomly divided into training and test sets at a 7:3 ratio. The study also compared thyroid tissue and blood T-cell repertoires from five or six Graves' hyperthyroidism patients. Once sampling was done, hyperthyroidism patients were given methimazole at a starting dose of 30 mg daily, whereas ophthalmopathy patients were given high-dose intravenous methylprednisolone. A discovery cohort of about a hundred patients, approximately 45 with Graves' ophthalmopathy and under 60 with stable Graves' hyperthyroidism, was used to find distinguishing TCR V-J signatures. Prospective prediction of ophthalmopathy was tested in an independent validation cohort of some 20 hyperthyroidism patients and 15 to 17 patients who later progressed to ophthalmopathy. TCR Vbeta CDR3 sequencing of 140 or so peripheral blood samples (more than 40 ophthalmopathy, roughly 72 hyperthyroidism and roughly 17 progressor patients) is reported in the paper.

Stable Graves' hyperthyroidism was defined as the absence of progression to ophthalmopathy over 18 months of follow-up. Hyperthyroidism patients were newly diagnosed, had a disease duration of under 2 months, and were aged 18 to 65 years. Any patient with an uncontrolled infection, another autoimmune disease, pregnancy or lactation was excluded. Diagnoses relied on clinical symptoms, serum thyroxine and TRAb, thyroid ultrasound and orbital computed tomography. PBMCs were isolated from about 10 ml of fresh peripheral blood by Ficoll-Paque density gradient centrifugation. Total RNA was extracted with Trizol reagent, and quality was checked on an Agilent 2100 Bioanalyzer. Study-wide conclusions, independent of this receptor: Most expanded thyroid clonotypes (frequency above 0.001) were also found in blood, which suggests that blood repertoires may mirror thyroid immune responses. No statistical method was used to fix the sample size in advance, and group allocation was not hidden from the investigators. Ophthalmopathy was separated from stable hyperthyroidism by a 13 V-J signature model, with just over 85% sensitivity and approximately 84% specificity obtained in cross-validation and 80%/75% obtained in testing. In validation, the model predicted progression to ophthalmopathy with 65% to 71% sensitivity and around 72% specificity, a median of 6.5 months before onset.

V is shortened by 0 bases, J by 5 bases, and the region joining them spans 7 bases. The germline V gene specifies KGHSH as CDR1 and LQKENI as CDR2. Inclusive of the bounding cysteine and phenylalanine, the CDR3 is 14 residues long. The read is trimmed to its CDR3 DNA, 42 bases read in frame from base 1. This clonotype originated in a woman in her twenties or thirties with Graves' hyperthyroidism. The receptor chain draws on TRBV18 and TRBJ1-4; TRBD1 is possibly the D segment (5 matching bases). Specimen: blood. The DNA sequence reads TGTGCCAGCTCACCACCGGGACTGAATGAAAAACTGTTTTTT. Its product reads: CASSPPGLNEKLFF.